This is a list of T cell receptor beta chains from one sample in a study of blood T cell repertoires in COVID-19. TCRdb's copy holds only in-frame clones and misses some; the assay was immunoSEQ multiplex PCR. The top ten clones hold 14% to 15% of a sample with some 70,000 clones, 65% to 85% of them seen once. The sequenced material came from peripheral blood. The receptor source for this set is a man aged 55 to 69 with COVID-19, enrolled during active disease. Both conserved end residues are part of each CDR3. Each record gives: J gene, clone size, V gene, D gene, CDR3 protein, CDR3 DNA. D genes are given only for firm matches. A clone size is listed for some rows: how often the clone was seen (once, few, many), or a class if it is expanded.

j_gene: TRBJ2-3; abundance: -; v_gene: TRBV7-3; d_gene: -; CDR3aa: CASSSNTDTQYF; CDR3nt: TGTGCCAGCAGCTCCAACACAGATACGCAGTATTTT
j_gene: TRBJ2-2; abundance: -; v_gene: TRBV28; d_gene: -; CDR3aa: CASSLRTNSVPGELFF; CDR3nt: TGTGCCAGCAGTTTACGTACAAATTCCGTCCCCGGGGAGCTGTTTTTT
j_gene: TRBJ1-1; abundance: -; v_gene: TRBV10-3; d_gene: -; CDR3aa: CAISEPGKNTEAFF; CDR3nt: TGTGCCATCAGTGAGCCAGGGAAGAACACTGAAGCTTTCTTT
j_gene: TRBJ2-7; abundance: -; v_gene: TRBV27; d_gene: TRBD2; CDR3aa: CASSPGLAGAGQYF; CDR3nt: TGTGCCAGCAGTCCGGGACTAGCGGGAGCGGGGCAGTACTTC
j_gene: TRBJ2-3; abundance: once; v_gene: TRBV29-1; d_gene: -; CDR3aa: CSVGSNTDTQYF; CDR3nt: TGCAGCGTTGGGTCTAACACAGATACGCAGTATTTT
j_gene: TRBJ2-4; abundance: -; v_gene: TRBV13; d_gene: -; CDR3aa: CASSHRNGPKNIQYF; CDR3nt: TGTGCCAGCAGCCACAGGAATGGCCCCAAAAACATTCAGTACTTC
j_gene: TRBJ2-7; abundance: -; v_gene: TRBV6-5; d_gene: TRBD1; CDR3aa: CASSPRQGSYYEQYF; CDR3nt: TGTGCCAGCAGCCCCCGACAGGGTTCCTACTACGAGCAGTACTTC
j_gene: TRBJ2-1; abundance: -; v_gene: TRBV30; d_gene: -; CDR3aa: CAWSGTFNEQFF; CDR3nt: TGTGCCTGGAGCGGGACTTTCAATGAGCAGTTCTTC
j_gene: TRBJ1-5; abundance: few; v_gene: TRBV2; d_gene: -; CDR3aa: CASSGGDQPQHF; CDR3nt: TGTGCCAGCTCGGGGGGGGATCAGCCCCAGCATTTT
j_gene: TRBJ2-7; abundance: -; v_gene: TRBV10-3; d_gene: -; CDR3aa: CAIGPGIAYEQYF; CDR3nt: TGTGCCATCGGGCCGGGGATAGCCTACGAGCAGTACTTC
j_gene: TRBJ1-3; abundance: -; v_gene: TRBV3-1/TRBV3-2; d_gene: TRBD1; CDR3aa: CASSQDRSRQGKGNTIYF; CDR3nt: TGTGCCAGCAGCCAAGATAGGAGTCGACAGGGGAAAGGAAACACCATATATTTT
j_gene: TRBJ2-5; abundance: -; v_gene: TRBV6-5; d_gene: -; CDR3aa: CASSRDGGGGETQYF; CDR3nt: TGTGCCAGCAGTCGGGATGGGGGCGGCGGGGAGACCCAGTACTTC
j_gene: TRBJ2-1; abundance: -; v_gene: TRBV11-3; d_gene: -; CDR3aa: CASSSRNEQFF; CDR3nt: TGTGCCAGCAGCTCTCGTAATGAGCAGTTCTTC
j_gene: TRBJ2-1; abundance: few; v_gene: TRBV19; d_gene: TRBD2; CDR3aa: CASSPMRGGDEQFF; CDR3nt: TGTGCCAGTAGCCCCATGCGGGGGGGCGATGAGCAGTTCTTC
j_gene: TRBJ2-2; abundance: -; v_gene: TRBV28; d_gene: TRBD1; CDR3aa: CASSLVQGAPGELFF; CDR3nt: TGTGCCAGCAGTTTAGTTCAGGGGGCCCCCGGGGAGCTGTTTTTT
j_gene: TRBJ2-5; abundance: once; v_gene: TRBV11-3; d_gene: -; CDR3aa: CASSLGSQETQYF; CDR3nt: TGTGCCAGCAGCTTAGGCAGCCAAGAGACCCAGTACTTC
j_gene: TRBJ1-4; abundance: few; v_gene: TRBV19; d_gene: -; CDR3aa: CASSISESHEKLFF; CDR3nt: TGTGCCAGTAGTATTAGTGAATCCCATGAAAAACTGTTTTTT
j_gene: TRBJ2-2; abundance: few; v_gene: TRBV5-5; d_gene: -; CDR3aa: CASSSRGDTGELFF; CDR3nt: TGTGCCAGCAGTTCCAGGGGAGACACCGGGGAGCTGTTTTTT
j_gene: TRBJ2-6; abundance: -; v_gene: TRBV11-2; d_gene: TRBD1; CDR3aa: CASARDSGSGANVLTF; CDR3nt: TGTGCCAGCGCCCGGGACAGCGGTTCTGGGGCCAACGTCCTGACTTTC
j_gene: TRBJ1-5; abundance: -; v_gene: TRBV27; d_gene: TRBD1; CDR3aa: CASSPGTGHQPQHF; CDR3nt: TGTGCCAGCAGTCCGGGGACAGGCCATCAGCCCCAGCATTTT
j_gene: TRBJ1-1; abundance: -; v_gene: TRBV6-1; d_gene: -; CDR3aa: CASSEVPRSEAFF; CDR3nt: TGTGCCAGCAGTGAAGTCCCTAGGAGTGAAGCTTTCTTT
j_gene: TRBJ1-4; abundance: -; v_gene: TRBV27; d_gene: TRBD1; CDR3aa: CASSSTGVNEELFF; CDR3nt: TGTGCCAGCAGTTCAACAGGGGTTAATGAAGAACTGTTTTTT
j_gene: TRBJ2-1; abundance: -; v_gene: TRBV7-2; d_gene: TRBD2; CDR3aa: CASSLPGGYNEQFF; CDR3nt: TGTGCCAGCAGCTTACCGGGGGGGTACAATGAGCAGTTCTTC
j_gene: TRBJ1-4; abundance: few; v_gene: TRBV10-3; d_gene: -; CDR3aa: CAISAGTNEKLFF; CDR3nt: TGTGCCATCAGTGCGGGGACTAATGAAAAACTGTTTTTT
j_gene: TRBJ2-3; abundance: -; v_gene: TRBV7-2; d_gene: -; CDR3aa: CASSLLAGDTQYF; CDR3nt: TGTGCCAGCAGCTTATTGGCCGGGGATACGCAGTATTTT
j_gene: TRBJ2-1; abundance: -; v_gene: TRBV15; d_gene: TRBD2; CDR3aa: CATSRPSGRAHNEQFF; CDR3nt: TGTGCCACCAGCAGACCAAGCGGGAGGGCCCACAATGAGCAGTTCTTC
j_gene: TRBJ2-1; abundance: few; v_gene: TRBV5-1; d_gene: TRBD2; CDR3aa: CASSLVLAGPNEQFF; CDR3nt: TGCGCCAGCAGCTTGGTGCTAGCGGGACCCAATGAGCAGTTCTTC
j_gene: TRBJ2-7; abundance: -; v_gene: TRBV3-1/TRBV3-2; d_gene: -; CDR3aa: CASSPTGGSSEQYF; CDR3nt: TGTGCCAGCAGCCCAACCGGGGGAAGCAGCGAGCAGTACTTC
j_gene: TRBJ2-3; abundance: -; v_gene: TRBV10-3; d_gene: TRBD2; CDR3aa: CASTRGDGGDTQYF; CDR3nt: TGTGCCTCCACCCGGGGGGATGGGGGAGATACGCAGTATTTT
j_gene: TRBJ2-2; abundance: -; v_gene: TRBV5-1; d_gene: TRBD1; CDR3aa: CATKDRDRDTGELFF; CDR3nt: TGCGCCACCAAGGACAGGGATAGGGACACCGGGGAGCTGTTTTTT
j_gene: TRBJ1-2; abundance: -; v_gene: TRBV12-3/TRBV12-4; d_gene: -; CDR3aa: CASRQGDYGYTF; CDR3nt: TGTGCCAGCAGACAGGGTGACTATGGCTACACCTTC
j_gene: TRBJ1-5; abundance: few; v_gene: TRBV4-1; d_gene: -; CDR3aa: CASSLTPDGLSNQPQHF; CDR3nt: TGCGCCAGCAGCCTTACTCCTGACGGACTAAGCAATCAGCCCCAGCATTTT
j_gene: TRBJ2-7; abundance: few; v_gene: TRBV2; d_gene: TRBD1; CDR3aa: CASSTQGYEQYF; CDR3nt: TGTGCCAGCAGTACACAGGGGTACGAGCAGTACTTC
j_gene: TRBJ2-5; abundance: -; v_gene: TRBV28; d_gene: TRBD2; CDR3aa: CASSSGLALQETQYF; CDR3nt: TGTGCCAGCAGTTCGGGACTAGCTCTCCAAGAGACCCAGTACTTC
j_gene: TRBJ2-5; abundance: -; v_gene: TRBV7-3; d_gene: -; CDR3aa: CASSPGGSARTQYF; CDR3nt: TGTGCCAGCAGCCCCGGCGGATCCGCAAGGACCCAGTACTTC
j_gene: TRBJ1-5; abundance: once; v_gene: TRBV30; d_gene: -; CDR3aa: CAWSAGESQPQHF; CDR3nt: TGTGCCTGGAGTGCAGGGGAAAGTCAGCCCCAGCATTTT
j_gene: TRBJ1-2; abundance: few; v_gene: TRBV7-9; d_gene: TRBD1; CDR3aa: CASSPLGTGGRGYGYTF; CDR3nt: TGTGCCAGCAGCCCCCTCGGGACAGGGGGCCGGGGCTATGGCTACACCTTC
j_gene: TRBJ2-5; abundance: -; v_gene: TRBV5-1; d_gene: -; CDR3aa: CASSTGRNQETQYF; CDR3nt: TGCGCCAGCAGCACCGGGAGAAACCAAGAGACCCAGTACTTC
j_gene: TRBJ2-1; abundance: few; v_gene: TRBV21-1; d_gene: -; CDR3aa: CASSNPPGRSYNEQFF; CDR3nt: TGTGCCAGCAGCAATCCCCCCGGGAGGTCCTACAATGAGCAGTTCTTC
j_gene: TRBJ1-1; abundance: once; v_gene: TRBV30; d_gene: -; CDR3aa: CAWRPGGRGTEAFF; CDR3nt: TGTGCCTGGAGGCCAGGCGGGCGGGGCACTGAAGCTTTCTTT
j_gene: TRBJ2-2; abundance: many; v_gene: TRBV27; d_gene: -; CDR3aa: CASSLSIVGHTTGELFF; CDR3nt: TGTGCCAGCAGTTTATCGATCGTGGGACATACCACCGGGGAGCTGTTTTTT
j_gene: TRBJ1-5; abundance: -; v_gene: TRBV27; d_gene: -; CDR3aa: CASSRMGEGNQPQHF; CDR3nt: TGTGCCAGCAGTCGAATGGGTGAGGGCAATCAGCCCCAGCATTTT
j_gene: TRBJ2-1; abundance: -; v_gene: TRBV27; d_gene: -; CDR3aa: CASSFVGPYEQFF; CDR3nt: TGTGCCAGCAGTTTTGTGGGGCCGTATGAGCAGTTCTTC
j_gene: TRBJ2-7; abundance: -; v_gene: TRBV7-9; d_gene: TRBD2; CDR3aa: CASSQWGGIAYEQYF; CDR3nt: TGTGCCAGCAGCCAGTGGGGGGGGATAGCCTACGAGCAGTACTTC
j_gene: TRBJ1-2; abundance: -; v_gene: TRBV6-1; d_gene: TRBD1; CDR3aa: CASSERFPGQGGYGYTF; CDR3nt: TGTGCCAGCAGTGAAAGATTTCCGGGACAGGGCGGCTATGGCTACACCTTC
j_gene: TRBJ2-5; abundance: -; v_gene: TRBV5-1; d_gene: -; CDR3aa: CASSLDINQETQYF; CDR3nt: TGCGCCAGCAGCTTGGACATAAACCAAGAGACCCAGTACTTC
j_gene: TRBJ2-1; abundance: few; v_gene: TRBV3-1/TRBV3-2; d_gene: TRBD1; CDR3aa: CASSPRWQGDYNEQFF; CDR3nt: TGTGCCAGCAGCCCCCGTTGGCAGGGGGATTACAATGAGCAGTTCTTC
j_gene: TRBJ2-7; abundance: few; v_gene: TRBV27; d_gene: TRBD2; CDR3aa: CASSLRSSGFYEQYF; CDR3nt: TGTGCCAGCAGTTTAAGGTCTAGCGGGTTCTACGAGCAGTACTTC
j_gene: TRBJ2-5; abundance: -; v_gene: TRBV27; d_gene: -; CDR3aa: CASSKVGEETQYF; CDR3nt: TGTGCCAGCTCAAAAGTAGGGGAAGAGACCCAGTACTTC
j_gene: TRBJ2-1; abundance: -; v_gene: TRBV7-9; d_gene: -; CDR3aa: CASSLGLDGGEQFF; CDR3nt: TGTGCCAGCAGCTTAGGACTAGATGGGGGTGAGCAGTTCTTC
j_gene: TRBJ2-2; abundance: -; v_gene: TRBV7-6; d_gene: -; CDR3aa: CASSSREGGGELFF; CDR3nt: TGTGCCAGCAGCTCACGAGAAGGCGGCGGGGAGCTGTTTTTT
j_gene: TRBJ2-3; abundance: -; v_gene: TRBV6-5; d_gene: -; CDR3aa: CASSGDKDTQYF; CDR3nt: TGTGCCAGCAGCGGGGACAAAGATACGCAGTATTTT
j_gene: TRBJ2-6; abundance: once; v_gene: TRBV6-1; d_gene: TRBD1; CDR3aa: CASSEYEGARVSGANVLTF; CDR3nt: TGTGCCAGCAGTGAATATGAGGGGGCGCGGGTTTCTGGGGCCAACGTCCTGACTTTC